The sequence of this TCR beta chain was determined in a study of blood T cell repertoires in COVID-19. At the level of the study: Sites in the United States, Italy and Spain provided acute and convalescent COVID-19 samples. Sources were T cells, B-cell-depleted T cells, or PBMCs; the material itself was cDNA or gDNA.

The junction had 3 bases not matched to a gene; V was cut back by 7 bases and J by 4 bases. This CDR3 contains 13 residues. In the authors' methods: How many nucleated cells were present was estimated from reference gene primer amplification. Sequencing was performed with immunoSEQ multiplex PCR; in TCRdb, only in-frame clones are kept and a portion is missing. The V and J calls and clone size are taken from that table; D and trimming were inferred from the DNA. The table shows about 200,000 clones, with 80% to 90% occurring only once. Specimen: peripheral blood. This receptor was taken from a human donor in a cohort sampled during active COVID-19. J is TRBJ2-2 and V is TRBV12-3 or TRBV12-4, with 7 nucleotides matching TRBD2. The CDR3 DNA is TGTGCCAGCATTTGGGGGGGCACCGGGGAGCTGTTTTTT. Translated, it gives CASIWGGTGELFF.